The next 22 T cell receptor beta chains were all read from a single sample in a study of blood T cell repertoires in COVID-19. The repertoire was sequenced with immunoSEQ multiplex PCR; TCRdb's copy has only in-frame clones and lacks some. The data contain around 260,000 clones, 70% to 90% of them singletons. The source material was peripheral blood. The origin of the receptors is a woman aged 25 to 39 with active or convalescent COVID-19.

The rearrangement links TRBV5-5 to TRBJ2-2, with a weak D call TRBD1 (7 bases). The germline CDR1 and CDR2 sequences are SGHKS and YYEKEE (reference sequence). This CDR3 spans 15 amino acids. The V end lost 4 bases, the J end lost 4 bases, and 14 bases lay between the germline ends. The CDR3 coding sequence is TGTGCCAGCAGCCTGCGGGACAGAAGCACCGGGGAGCTGTTTTTT. Its protein product is CASSLRDRSTGELFF.

This chain joins TRBV30 and TRBJ1-2; D is uncertain. CDR1 GTSNPN and CDR2 SVGIG come from the germline V gene (reference sequence). Trimming took 0 bases from V and 8 from J, leaving 13 bases between them. The CDR3 sequence is 13 residues long. The CDR3 nucleotides read TGTGCCTGGAGTGTACGGGGAGGAGGAGGCTACACCTTC. Translated: CAWSVRGGGGYTF.

This clone was seen only once. The chain carries TRBV28 and TRBJ1-1; no firm D call. Germline V gene data show CDR1 as MDHEN and CDR2 as SYDVKM. The length of the CDR3 is 16 residues. Trimming pared 3 bases from V and 3 bases from J, leaving 17 bases between. In DNA, the CDR3 is TGTGCCAGCAGTTTTAGTCCTCACCCCGGGGACACTGAAGCTTTCTTT. Protein product: CASSFSPHPGDTEAFF.

CDR3 DNA: TGTGCCACTGGGGGGGTACCCCTCCACTTT. Its translation is CATGGVPLHF. The chain is built from TRBV24-1 and TRBJ1-6, with a possible D match to TRBD1 (5 bases). CDR1 and CDR2 from the germline V gene are KGHDR and SFDVKD. The CDR3 runs 10 residues. V was clipped by 10 bases and J by 12 bases, with 9 bases between them.

The chain has TRBV27 and TRBJ1-2; 7 nucleotides line up with TRBD1. The CDR3 runs to 16 residues. The germline V gene has CDR1 MNHEY and CDR2 SMNVEV (reference sequence). With 3 bases clipped from V and 2 bases from J, the junction kept 9 bases outside the gene matches. The CDR3 DNA sequence: TGTGCCAGCAGTTTTATTCGGACAGGTGTAAACTATGGCTACACCTTC. This sequence encodes CASSFIRTGVNYGYTF.

The V and J genes are TRBV18 and TRBJ1-3, with 7 bases aligning to TRBD1. Germline CDR1 is KGHSH and CDR2 is LQKENI. Unmatched junction bases numbered 4, after V lost 5 bases and J lost 0 bases. CDR3 length: 15 amino acids. The CDR3 DNA follows: TGTGCCAGCTCAGCGACAGGGTCCTCTGGAAACACCATATATTTT. Protein: CASSATGSSGNTIYF.

With regard to this clone: Other DNA sequences in the sample encode the same CDR3. The chain joins TRBV5-1 to TRBJ1-1; D gene ambiguous. This CDR3 has 13 residues. Trimming took 0 bases from V and 5 from J, leaving 8 bases between them. Germline CDR1 reads SGHRS; CDR2 reads YFSETQ. CDR3 sequence reads: CASSLGQKTEAFF. The CDR3 DNA sequence: TGCGCCAGCAGCTTGGGGCAGAAGACTGAAGCTTTCTTT.

This clone was seen only once. V and J are TRBV10-3 and TRBJ1-2; tentatively, D is TRBD1 (5 bases). CDR1 is ENHRY, CDR2 SYGVKD, per germline. V lost 0 bases, J lost 7 bases, and 18 bases lay in between. This CDR3 is 16 amino acids long. This CDR3 is CAISESQPGLGSGYTF. CDR3 sequence (DNA): TGTGCCATCAGTGAGTCACAACCGGGACTAGGGAGTGGCTACACCTTC.

V is TRBV4-3 and J is TRBJ1-5; 7 positions match TRBD1. The CDR3 length is 15 residues. Germline trimming cut 1 base from V and 4 bases from J; bases unmatched to any gene: 4. Germline V gives CDR1 LGHNA, CDR2 YSLEER. The CDR3 sequence is CASSQGTGVNQPQHF. Here the CDR3 DNA reads TGCGCCAGCAGCCAAGGGACAGGAGTGAATCAGCCCCAGCATTTT.

The gene calls are TRBV27 and TRBJ1-2; a weak D match, TRBD1 (6 bases). This CDR3 has 15 residues. The ends were cut back, 2 bases at V and 8 bases at J, with 18 bases in the middle. CDR1 MNHEY and CDR2 SMNVEV come from the germline V gene (reference sequence). The CDR3 protein is CASSLQGQGVGGYTF. The CDR3 DNA sequence: TGTGCCAGCAGTTTACAGGGGCAGGGTGTGGGGGGCTACACCTTC.

This clone was counted between two and nine times. This chain links TRBV18 with TRBJ1-1, with 8 bases that match TRBD1. Per germline, CDR1 KGHSH and CDR2 LQKENI. V gave up 3 bases and J gave up 8 bases; unmatched junction bases: 5. This CDR3 comprises 13 residues. CDR3 protein: CASSPYGQGEAFF. In DNA form, the CDR3 reads TGTGCCAGCTCACCGTACGGACAGGGCGAAGCTTTCTTT.

J is TRBJ1-1 and V is TRBV28; weak D call: TRBD1 (5 bases). This CDR3 spans 14 amino acids. V lost 2 bases to trimming and J lost 5 bases, with 12 bases between them. The germline V gene has CDR1 MDHEN and CDR2 SYDVKM. The DNA for the CDR3 is TGTGCCAGCAGTTTAATCAGGGTGGGGACTGAAGCTTTCTTT. Encoded protein: CASSLIRVGTEAFF.

This chain uses TRBV7-9 with TRBJ2-2, with D hard to call. This CDR3 region has 17 residues. Germline V gene lookup returns CDR1 SEHNR and CDR2 FQNEAQ (reference sequence). V was clipped by 0 bases and J by 4 bases, with 15 bases between them. CDR3 DNA sequence: TGTGCCAGCAGCTTAGCGGGCTCCCTCTTTTCCACCGGGGAGCTGTTTTTT. Encoded protein: CASSLAGSLFSTGELFF.

The rearrangement uses TRBV6-2 or TRBV6-3 and TRBJ2-2, with 8 bases identical to TRBD1. Losses at the gene ends were 0 bases for V and 5 bases for J; bases not matched to a gene: 5. The CDR3 covers 16 residues. The germline CDR1 and CDR2 sequences are MNHEY and SVGEGT. CDR3 nucleotides: TGTGCCAGCAGTTACTCACGGACAGGGCAAACCGGGGAGCTGTTTTTT. Protein sequence: CASSYSRTGQTGELFF.

The J gene is TRBJ2-7, the V gene TRBV6-5; tentative D call: TRBD2 (5 bases). CDR1 and CDR2 (germline): MNHEY, SVGAGI. CDR3 length equals 13 residues. V gave up 11 bases and J gave up 0 bases, with 14 bases separating them. The CDR3 here is CAGEGQSSYEQYF. CDR3 DNA: TGTGCCGGCGAGGGTCAAAGCTCCTACGAGCAGTACTTC.

This rearrangement joins TRBV5-4 to TRBJ1-3; no firm D call. There are 13 residues in the CDR3. Trimming shortened V by 4 bases and J by 4 bases, and 9 bases separated the two germline ends. Germline V gene data show CDR1 as SGHNT and CDR2 as YYREEE (reference sequence). CDR3 residues: CASSDRRGNTIYF. CDR3 in DNA: TGTGCCAGCAGCGATCGGAGAGGAAACACCATATATTTT.

J is TRBJ1-2 and V is TRBV7-2, with D possibly TRBD1 on 5 matching bases. Trimming shortened V by 5 bases and J by 0 bases, and 10 bases separated the two germline ends. The CDR3 runs to 14 residues. Germline V gives CDR1 SGHTA, CDR2 FQGNSA. The CDR3 region is CASSPGWANYGYTF. The CDR3 region has the DNA TGTGCCAGCAGCCCAGGGTGGGCTAACTATGGCTACACCTTC.

The V call is TRBV27, the J call TRBJ1-2; TRBD1 might be the D (5 bases). The V and J ends lost 1 base and 6 bases respectively, with 9 bases between them. The CDR3 totals 13 residues. From germline, CDR1 is MNHEY and CDR2 SMNVEV (reference sequence). The CDR3 spells CASSLYQGDGYTF. In nucleotides, the CDR3 is TGTGCCAGCAGTTTATACCAGGGCGATGGCTACACCTTC.

The rearrangement joins TRBV5-6 to TRBJ1-2; no reliable D call. The V end lost 6 bases, the J end lost 2 bases, and 14 bases lay between the germline ends. CDR3 size: 14 residues. From germline, CDR1 is SGHDT and CDR2 YYEEEE. Here the CDR3 DNA reads TGTGCCAGCACTATAAACGGGGTAAACTATGGCTACACCTTC. Residues: CASTINGVNYGYTF.

The J gene is TRBJ1-4, the V gene TRBV27, with a possible D match to TRBD1 (5 bases). The CDR3 spans 14 residues. V lost 5 bases and J lost 5, with 12 bases in between. Germline-derived CDR1 and CDR2 are MNHEY and SMNVEV (reference sequence). CDR3 sequence reads: CASSRGGRNEKLFF. The CDR3, as DNA: TGTGCCAGCAGTAGGGGAGGGCGAAATGAAAAACTGTTTTTT. Using reference TRBV27 and TRBJ1-4 for the parts outside the CDR3, the full variable domain is EAQVTQNPRYLITVTGKKLTVTCSQNMNHEYMSWYRQDPGLGLRQIYYSMNVEVTDKGDVPEGYKVSRKEKRNFPLILESPSPNQTSLYFCASSRGGRNEKLFFGSGTQLSVL.

This clone was picked up one time. The rearrangement uses TRBV28 and TRBJ1-2; D not resolved. CDR3 length equals 10 residues. Germline values: CDR1 MDHEN, CDR2 SYDVKM. Trimming took 6 bases from V and 8 from J, leaving 7 bases between them. CDR3 in DNA: TGTGCCAGCAGCCGTCGGGGCTACACCTTC. This translates into CASSRRGYTF.

This chain uses TRBV28 with TRBJ1-6, with D unclear. This CDR3 spans 14 amino acids. CDR1 is MDHEN and CDR2 is SYDVKM in the germline V gene. The germline V and J ends were trimmed by 6 bases and 7 bases, with 13 bases remaining between them. CDR3 in DNA: TGTGCCAGCAGCCCTCTTTGGCCGAATTCACCCCTCCACTTT. This gives the protein CASSPLWPNSPLHF.